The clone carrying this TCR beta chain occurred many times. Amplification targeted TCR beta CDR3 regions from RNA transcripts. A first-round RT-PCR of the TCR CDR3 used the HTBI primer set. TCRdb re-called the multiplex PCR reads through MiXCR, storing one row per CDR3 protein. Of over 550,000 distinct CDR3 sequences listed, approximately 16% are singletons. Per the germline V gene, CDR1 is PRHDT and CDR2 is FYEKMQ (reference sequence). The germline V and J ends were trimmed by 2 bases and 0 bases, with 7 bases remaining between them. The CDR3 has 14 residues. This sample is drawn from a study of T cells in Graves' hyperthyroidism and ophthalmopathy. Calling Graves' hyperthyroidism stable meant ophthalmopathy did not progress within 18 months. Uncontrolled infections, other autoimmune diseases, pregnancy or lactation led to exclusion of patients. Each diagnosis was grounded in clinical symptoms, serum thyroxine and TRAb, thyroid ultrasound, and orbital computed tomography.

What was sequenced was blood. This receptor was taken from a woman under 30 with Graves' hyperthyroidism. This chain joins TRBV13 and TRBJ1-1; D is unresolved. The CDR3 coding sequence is TGTGCCAGCAGCTTACACCAGATGAACACTGAAGCTTTCTTT. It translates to CASSLHQMNTEAFF.